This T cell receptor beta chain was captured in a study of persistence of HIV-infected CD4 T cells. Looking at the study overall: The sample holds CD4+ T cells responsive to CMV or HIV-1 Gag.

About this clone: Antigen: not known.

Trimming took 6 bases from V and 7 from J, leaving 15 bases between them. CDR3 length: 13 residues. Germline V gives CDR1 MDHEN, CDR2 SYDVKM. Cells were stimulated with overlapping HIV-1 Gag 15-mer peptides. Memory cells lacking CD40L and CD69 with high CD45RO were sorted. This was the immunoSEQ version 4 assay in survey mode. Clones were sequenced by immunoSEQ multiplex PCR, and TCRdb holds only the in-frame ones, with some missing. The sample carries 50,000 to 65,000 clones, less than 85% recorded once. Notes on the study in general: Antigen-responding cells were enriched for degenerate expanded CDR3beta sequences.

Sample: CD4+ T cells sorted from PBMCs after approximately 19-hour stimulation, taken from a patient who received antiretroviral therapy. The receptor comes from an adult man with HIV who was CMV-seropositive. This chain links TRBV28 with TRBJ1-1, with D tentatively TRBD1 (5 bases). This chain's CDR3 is CASRFSGLNEAFF. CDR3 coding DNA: TGTGCCAGCAGGTTTTCAGGGTTGAATGAAGCTTTCTTT.